The T cell receptor beta chain described here comes from a study of OX40 agonist ivuxolimab in advanced cancers. Here immunoSEQ multiplex PCR was the method, and the copy in TCRdb shows in-frame clones only, minus some. The sample lists some 60,000 clones; around 93% were seen once. As concerns this clone: The target antigen is unknown.

Study-wide points: The study observed clonal expansion of CD4+ and CD8+ blood T cells by week 6 at 0.1 to 3.0 mg/kg.

This CDR3 has 13 amino acids. Germline CDR1 reads MNHEY; CDR2 reads SMNVEV (reference sequence). The V gene lost 5 bases and the J gene lost 0 bases, with 7 bases spanning the gap. V is TRBV27 and J is TRBJ1-1, with D uncertain. The sample here was CD4+ or CD8+ T cells sorted from blood, taken in a trial of the OX40 agonist ivuxolimab. The receptor's source is an adult with an advanced solid tumor such as melanoma, head and neck, liver or kidney cancer. The CDR3 region has the DNA TGTGCCAGCAGTCCTGGAGTGAACACTGAAGCTTTCTTT. It translates to CASSPGVNTEAFF.